One sample yielded the 5 T cell receptor beta chains listed below, sequenced in a study of T cell responses to AZD1222 COVID-19 vaccine. Profiled with immunoSEQ multiplex PCR; TCRdb holds only in-frame clones, not every one. The table lists about 73,000 clones, 70% to 90% of them singletons. Specimen: peripheral blood, collected on day 0 of AZD1222 vaccination. These receptor sequences come from an adult in good health.

This clone was detected only once. This chain connects TRBV6-4 to TRBJ1-5, with D possibly being TRBD1 (5 bases). This CDR3 spans 20 amino acids. V was shortened by 0 bases and J by 7 bases, with 28 bases between the two germline ends. Germline assignment: CDR1 MRHNA and CDR2 SNTAGT. The CDR3 spells CASSDSPKAGKVWTEQPQHF. CDR3 nucleotides: TGTGCCAGCAGTGACTCGCCAAAGGCAGGGAAGGTTTGGACTGAACAGCCCCAGCATTTT.

V gene TRBV29-1 combines with J gene TRBJ2-1, with 12 bases matching TRBD2. The CDR3 has 15 residues. The germline gives CDR1 SQVTM, CDR2 ANQGSEA. J lost 5 bases, V lost 6 bases, and 8 bases had no gene match. Here the CDR3 DNA reads TGCAGCGTAGCCGGACTAGCGGGAAACCACAATGAGCAGTTCTTC. It encodes CSVAGLAGNHNEQFF.

The chain's CDR3 is CASSLSMSNQPQHF. The DNA for the CDR3 is TGTGCCAGCAGTTTATCGATGAGCAATCAGCCCCAGCATTTT. The genes are TRBV27 and TRBJ1-5, with D hard to call. Germline CDR1 is MNHEY and CDR2 is SMNVEV (reference sequence). This CDR3 is 14 amino acids long. The V and J ends lost 0 bases and 1 base respectively, with 4 bases between them.

This sequence joins TRBV5-1 and TRBJ1-1; D is ambiguous. V lost 2 bases and J 1 base, leaving 6 bases between the germline ends. The germline V gene encodes CDR1 SGHRS and CDR2 YFSETQ. CDR3 length equals 13 residues. This CDR3 reads CASSFWENTEAFF. The CDR3 DNA reads TGCGCCAGCAGCTTTTGGGAGAACACTGAAGCTTTCTTT. Together with reference TRBV5-1 and TRBJ1-1, the CDR3 gives the full variable domain: KAGVTQTPRYLIKTRGQQVTLSCSPISGHRSVSWYQQTPGQGLQFLFEYFSETQRNKGNFPGRFSGRQFSNSRSEMNVSTLELGDSALYLCASSFWENTEAFFGQGTRLTVV.

This rearrangement joins TRBV5-1 to TRBJ1-4; D gene unclear. Trimming shortened V by 4 bases and J by 4 bases, and 8 bases separated the two germline ends. Germline V CDR1 and CDR2: SGHRS, YFSETQ. The CDR3 contains 13 residues. The CDR3 nucleotides are TGCGCCAGCAGCGTCAACATTAATGAAAAACTGTTTTTT. Its translation: CASSVNINEKLFF.